This is a list of T cell receptor beta chains from one sample in a study of vaccination and CD4 T cells after COVID-19. These TCRs are of unknown antigen specificity. One entry per CDR3 protein results from TCRdb running MiXCR on the PCR reads. This table holds some 4,300 distinct CDR3 sequences, about 20% found once. The sample was CD4+ T cells from blood, cultured in vitro. These receptors were collected from a human donor who had recovered from COVID-19. CDR3s include the opening cysteine and the closing phenylalanine or tryptophan. A D gene is named only where the DNA matches it firmly. Expanded clones get a size class; other rows say once, few or many, or leave the size out.

v_call: TRBV4-1; clone_size: NA; d_call: NA; j_call: TRBJ2-4; cdr3_nt: TGCGTCAGCAGCCAAGTCCGGATTCTAGCCAAAAACATTCAGTACTTC; cdr3_aa: CVSSQVRILAKNIQYF
v_call: TRBV12-3/TRBV12-4; clone_size: few; d_call: NA; j_call: TRBJ1-1; cdr3_nt: TGTGCCAGCAGTTTACGATATGAAGCTTTCTTT; cdr3_aa: CASSLRYEAFF
v_call: TRBV20-1; clone_size: few; d_call: NA; j_call: TRBJ2-3; cdr3_nt: TGCAGTGCTAGCCGGACGCCGTCGTCGGATACGCAGTATTTT; cdr3_aa: CSASRTPSSDTQYF
v_call: TRBV7-9; clone_size: NA; d_call: TRBD1; j_call: TRBJ2-7; cdr3_nt: TGTGCCAGCAGCTCGCAAGGACAGGTAATAACCTACGAGCAGTACTTC; cdr3_aa: CASSSQGQVITYEQYF
v_call: TRBV27; clone_size: NA; d_call: TRBD2; j_call: TRBJ2-2; cdr3_nt: TGTGCCAGCAGGACTAGCGGGGGGGCGAACACCGGGGAGCTGTTTTTT; cdr3_aa: CASRTSGGANTGELFF
v_call: TRBV9; clone_size: NA; d_call: NA; j_call: TRBJ1-5; cdr3_nt: TGTGCCAGCAGCGTAAGGATAGGGCAGCGTAGCAATCAGCCCCAGCATTTT; cdr3_aa: CASSVRIGQRSNQPQHF
v_call: TRBV5-1; clone_size: medium-sized; d_call: NA; j_call: TRBJ2-2; cdr3_nt: TGCGCCAGCAGCCCGACAGTAGCGAACACCGGGGAGCTGTTTTTT; cdr3_aa: CASSPTVANTGELFF
v_call: TRBV30; clone_size: NA; d_call: NA; j_call: TRBJ2-3; cdr3_nt: TGTGCCTGGACTGGGGGTTTCACAGATACGCAGTATTTT; cdr3_aa: CAWTGGFTDTQYF
v_call: TRBV19; clone_size: NA; d_call: NA; j_call: TRBJ2-2; cdr3_nt: TGTGCCAGTCATAGGGGGGGCTCAGGCACCGGGGAGCTGTTTTTT; cdr3_aa: CASHRGGSGTGELFF
v_call: TRBV27; clone_size: NA; d_call: TRBD1; j_call: TRBJ2-7; cdr3_nt: TGTGCCAGCAGTTTATTCATACAGGGGGAAATGAGGTACGAGCAGTACTTC; cdr3_aa: CASSLFIQGEMRYEQYF
v_call: TRBV6-1; clone_size: medium-sized; d_call: NA; j_call: TRBJ1-5; cdr3_nt: TGTGCCAGCAGTCCCGCTAGCAATCAGCCCCAGCATTTT; cdr3_aa: CASSPASNQPQHF
v_call: TRBV5-6; clone_size: NA; d_call: TRBD1; j_call: TRBJ2-2; cdr3_nt: TGTGCCAGCAGCTTCCGGGACAGGGCCACCGGGGAGCTGTTTTTT; cdr3_aa: CASSFRDRATGELFF
v_call: TRBV30; clone_size: NA; d_call: TRBD2; j_call: TRBJ2-3; cdr3_nt: TGTGCCCGCCGGGACTACACAGATACGCAGTATTTT; cdr3_aa: CARRDYTDTQYF
v_call: TRBV19; clone_size: NA; d_call: TRBD1; j_call: TRBJ2-2; cdr3_nt: TGTGCCAGTAGTATAGGGCCGGGACAGGCTACCACCGGGGAGCTGTTTTTT; cdr3_aa: CASSIGPGQATTGELFF
v_call: TRBV11-2; clone_size: NA; d_call: TRBD1; j_call: TRBJ1-1; cdr3_nt: TGTGCCAGCAGCTTGACAGGGGTTCAAGCTTTCTTT; cdr3_aa: CASSLTGVQAFF
v_call: TRBV10-1; clone_size: medium-sized; d_call: NA; j_call: TRBJ2-2; cdr3_nt: TGCGCCAGCAGTGAGTCGACTCTCGGACATCCCGGGGAGCTGTTTTTT; cdr3_aa: CASSESTLGHPGELFF
v_call: TRBV15; clone_size: NA; d_call: NA; j_call: TRBJ2-1; cdr3_nt: TGTGCCACCAGCAGAGATGAGGGTACTTACTACAATGAGCAGTTCTTC; cdr3_aa: CATSRDEGTYYNEQFF
v_call: TRBV10-3; clone_size: NA; d_call: NA; j_call: TRBJ2-2; cdr3_nt: TGTGCCATCAGGGGGACGGGACCGAACACCGGGGAGCTGTTTTTT; cdr3_aa: CAIRGTGPNTGELFF
v_call: TRBV6-2/TRBV6-3; clone_size: NA; d_call: NA; j_call: TRBJ2-3; cdr3_nt: TGTGCCAGCAGTTACTCGCTAAGCCCCAGTATCATCACAGATACGCAGTATTTT; cdr3_aa: CASSYSLSPSIITDTQYF
v_call: TRBV30; clone_size: NA; d_call: TRBD1; j_call: TRBJ1-6; cdr3_nt: TGTGCCTCGCTGACAGGGTATAATTCACCCCTCCACTTT; cdr3_aa: CASLTGYNSPLHF
v_call: TRBV20-1; clone_size: medium-sized; d_call: NA; j_call: TRBJ1-5; cdr3_nt: TGCAGTGCCCAGCCCACCGGGACCGCCAATCAGCCCCAGCATTTT; cdr3_aa: CSAQPTGTANQPQHF
v_call: TRBV3-1; clone_size: NA; d_call: NA; j_call: TRBJ2-2; cdr3_nt: TGTGCCAGCAGCCCAGCTGGGGGAGCCGGGGAGCTGTTTTTT; cdr3_aa: CASSPAGGAGELFF
v_call: TRBV6-5; clone_size: NA; d_call: NA; j_call: TRBJ2-2; cdr3_nt: TGTGCCAGCAGTTACTCCCGAGCTCCCTCCAGGGGAGGCACCGGGGAGCTGTTTTTT; cdr3_aa: CASSYSRAPSRGGTGELFF
v_call: TRBV12-3/TRBV12-4; clone_size: few; d_call: NA; j_call: TRBJ2-2; cdr3_nt: TGTGCCAGCAGTTTAAGGGGGGGAACCGGGGAGCTGTTTTTT; cdr3_aa: CASSLRGGTGELFF
v_call: TRBV5-1; clone_size: few; d_call: TRBD1; j_call: TRBJ1-6; cdr3_nt: TGCGCCAGCAGCCTAGGGGACAGGAACAATTCACCCCTCCACTTT; cdr3_aa: CASSLGDRNNSPLHF
v_call: TRBV12-3/TRBV12-4; clone_size: NA; d_call: NA; j_call: TRBJ2-5; cdr3_nt: TGTGCCAGCAGTTTAAGTCAAGAGACCCAGTACTTC; cdr3_aa: CASSLSQETQYF
v_call: TRBV6-2/TRBV6-3; clone_size: medium-sized; d_call: NA; j_call: TRBJ1-5; cdr3_nt: TGTGCCTCGGCCTGGGGGGCGAATCAGCCCCAGCATTTT; cdr3_aa: CASAWGANQPQHF
v_call: TRBV7-2; clone_size: NA; d_call: TRBD1; j_call: TRBJ2-1; cdr3_nt: TGTGCCAGCAGCTTCCAGGGGGCGTCAGGTCATGAGCAGTTCTTC; cdr3_aa: CASSFQGASGHEQFF
v_call: TRBV7-3; clone_size: few; d_call: TRBD1; j_call: TRBJ1-2; cdr3_nt: TGTGCCAGCAGCCCAACGGACAGGAACTATGGCTACACCTTC; cdr3_aa: CASSPTDRNYGYTF
v_call: TRBV7-3; clone_size: few; d_call: TRBD1; j_call: TRBJ2-5; cdr3_nt: TGTGCCAGCAGCCCGCTGTCCCCAGGGGGCGGCCCAGAGACCCAGTACTTC; cdr3_aa: CASSPLSPGGGPETQYF
v_call: TRBV20-1; clone_size: few; d_call: NA; j_call: TRBJ2-3; cdr3_nt: TGCAGTGCTATTCTGACGGAGTCAGATACGCAGTATTTT; cdr3_aa: CSAILTESDTQYF
v_call: TRBV7-6; clone_size: NA; d_call: NA; j_call: TRBJ1-5; cdr3_nt: TGTGCCAGCCAGGGAGGGTCCAATCAGCCCCAGCATTTT; cdr3_aa: CASQGGSNQPQHF
v_call: TRBV2; clone_size: NA; d_call: TRBD1; j_call: TRBJ2-6; cdr3_nt: TGTGCCAGCAGTACAGTGGGACAGGGGTTGGCTGGGGCCAACGTCCTGACTTTC; cdr3_aa: CASSTVGQGLAGANVLTF
v_call: TRBV5-4; clone_size: NA; d_call: NA; j_call: TRBJ2-4; cdr3_nt: TGTGCCAGCAGCTTGGATGGAGAAACCACGGACATTCAGTACTTC; cdr3_aa: CASSLDGETTDIQYF
v_call: TRBV30; clone_size: NA; d_call: NA; j_call: TRBJ2-1; cdr3_nt: TGTGCCTGGAGTCCGGGGCGCAGGGGCAATGAGCAGTTCTTC; cdr3_aa: CAWSPGRRGNEQFF
v_call: TRBV20-1; clone_size: medium-sized; d_call: NA; j_call: TRBJ1-5; cdr3_nt: TGCAGTGCCAGTCCGGACAGCGGCAATCAGCCCCAGCATTTT; cdr3_aa: CSASPDSGNQPQHF
v_call: TRBV12-3/TRBV12-4; clone_size: medium-sized; d_call: TRBD1; j_call: TRBJ2-3; cdr3_nt: TGTGCCAGCAGTTTAGCGCTGGACAGGGACGATACGCAGTATTTT; cdr3_aa: CASSLALDRDDTQYF
v_call: TRBV15; clone_size: NA; d_call: TRBD1; j_call: TRBJ1-2; cdr3_nt: TGTGCCACCAGCAGAGTTGGGTCGGGACAGGGGGCGAGTGGCTACACCTTC; cdr3_aa: CATSRVGSGQGASGYTF
v_call: TRBV10-1; clone_size: NA; d_call: TRBD1; j_call: TRBJ1-2; cdr3_nt: TGCGCCAGCAGTGAGTTTTCCGGGACAGGGGGTTCGGCTAACTATGGCTACACCTTC; cdr3_aa: CASSEFSGTGGSANYGYTF
v_call: TRBV6-1; clone_size: few; d_call: TRBD1; j_call: TRBJ1-1; cdr3_nt: TGTGCCAGCAGTCGGACAGGGTCTCTGAACACTGAAGCTTTCTTT; cdr3_aa: CASSRTGSLNTEAFF
v_call: TRBV5-4; clone_size: few; d_call: NA; j_call: TRBJ1-1; cdr3_nt: TGTGCCAGCAGCTTGGAAGGAAGAATGAACACTGAAGCTTTCTTT; cdr3_aa: CASSLEGRMNTEAFF
v_call: TRBV6-1; clone_size: NA; d_call: NA; j_call: TRBJ1-6; cdr3_nt: TGTGCCAGCAGTAGGGACATACAGAGGAATTCACCCCTCCACTTT; cdr3_aa: CASSRDIQRNSPLHF
v_call: TRBV11-2; clone_size: medium-sized; d_call: NA; j_call: TRBJ2-2; cdr3_nt: TGTGCCAGCAGCCGGGCGGACGTGAACACCGGGGAGCTGTTTTTT; cdr3_aa: CASSRADVNTGELFF
v_call: TRBV29-1; clone_size: NA; d_call: TRBD1; j_call: TRBJ1-2; cdr3_nt: TGCAGCGCAAGCGTGGGACAGCGGTATGGCTACACCTTC; cdr3_aa: CSASVGQRYGYTF
v_call: TRBV30; clone_size: NA; d_call: TRBD2; j_call: TRBJ2-1; cdr3_nt: TGTGCCTGGAGCTCGGGACTAGCGGGGAGAAATGAGCAGTTCTTC; cdr3_aa: CAWSSGLAGRNEQFF
v_call: TRBV4-2; clone_size: NA; d_call: TRBD1; j_call: TRBJ2-2; cdr3_nt: TGTGCCAGCAGCCAATGGACAGGGTCCGGGGAGCTGTTTTTT; cdr3_aa: CASSQWTGSGELFF
v_call: TRBV2; clone_size: large; d_call: TRBD1; j_call: TRBJ1-6; cdr3_nt: TGTGCCAGCAGACTCGGGACAGAGAATTGGTCCCTCCACTTT; cdr3_aa: CASRLGTENWSLHF
v_call: TRBV5-4; clone_size: NA; d_call: NA; j_call: TRBJ2-5; cdr3_nt: TGTGCCAGCAGCTTGGCGTCCTACCAAGAGACCCAGTACTTC; cdr3_aa: CASSLASYQETQYF
v_call: TRBV5-6; clone_size: few; d_call: NA; j_call: TRBJ1-2; cdr3_nt: TGTGCCAGCAGCTTTGGCAGGGCATACACCTTC; cdr3_aa: CASSFGRAYTF
v_call: TRBV20-1; clone_size: medium-sized; d_call: NA; j_call: TRBJ1-2; cdr3_nt: TGCAGTGCTAGAGATAACCGGGACTATATTCGCTATGGCTACACCTTC; cdr3_aa: CSARDNRDYIRYGYTF
v_call: TRBV7-9; clone_size: few; d_call: TRBD1; j_call: TRBJ2-1; cdr3_nt: TGTGCCAGCAGACTCGGGACAGGGGGCTACAATGAGCAGTTCTTC; cdr3_aa: CASRLGTGGYNEQFF
v_call: TRBV20-1; clone_size: medium-sized; d_call: TRBD2; j_call: TRBJ2-3; cdr3_nt: TGCAGTGCCAAAAAGTCGGGACTAGCGGCAGATACGCAGTATTTT; cdr3_aa: CSAKKSGLAADTQYF
v_call: TRBV7-3; clone_size: NA; d_call: TRBD2; j_call: TRBJ2-5; cdr3_nt: TGTGCCAGCAGCTTGGCGGGGCTAGCGGGGGGTAGCGATCTTCAAGAGACCCAGTACTTC; cdr3_aa: CASSLAGLAGGSDLQETQYF
v_call: TRBV7-9; clone_size: NA; d_call: TRBD1; j_call: TRBJ2-5; cdr3_nt: TGTGCCAGCAGCTTAGCCGGGACAGGGAGCGGGACCCAGTACTTC; cdr3_aa: CASSLAGTGSGTQYF
v_call: TRBV10-3; clone_size: NA; d_call: TRBD1; j_call: TRBJ1-2; cdr3_nt: TGTGCCATCAGTGGCTTCCCCGACAGGGCTCATGGCTACACCTTC; cdr3_aa: CAISGFPDRAHGYTF
v_call: TRBV5-1; clone_size: few; d_call: NA; j_call: TRBJ1-1; cdr3_nt: TGCGCCAGCAGCTTGGACAGTGGGGGGCAGGAGCGAGCTTTCTTT; cdr3_aa: CASSLDSGGQERAFF
v_call: TRBV7-2; clone_size: NA; d_call: NA; j_call: TRBJ1-1; cdr3_nt: TGTGCCAGCAGCCAAGCCAGGGGAGTCATGAACACTGAAGCTTTCTTT; cdr3_aa: CASSQARGVMNTEAFF
v_call: TRBV6-1; clone_size: few; d_call: NA; j_call: TRBJ2-2; cdr3_nt: TGTGCCAGCAGTGGAGCCGGAGCCGGGGAGCTGTTTTTT; cdr3_aa: CASSGAGAGELFF
v_call: TRBV7-9; clone_size: NA; d_call: TRBD1; j_call: TRBJ1-3; cdr3_nt: TGTGCCAGCAGCCAGGACAGGTCCTCTGGAAACACCATATATTTT; cdr3_aa: CASSQDRSSGNTIYF
v_call: TRBV5-8; clone_size: NA; d_call: NA; j_call: TRBJ2-3; cdr3_nt: TGTGCCAGCAGCTTCGGGACTCTCGGGGTGGCAAGCACAGATACGCAGTATTTT; cdr3_aa: CASSFGTLGVASTDTQYF